This TCR beta chain was captured in a study of cytomegalovirus exposure and HLA in healthy donors. Germline loops: CDR1 SGHDT, CDR2 YYEEEE. Between the trimmed V and J ends, which lost 0 bases and 3 bases, there was a span of 10 bases. CDR3 length: 15 residues. Study observations and caveats: It was reportedly the case that the classifier diagnosed cytomegalovirus status with high specificity and sensitivity.

PCR amplification relied on 60 Vbeta primers (plus 13 Jbeta primers). As handled by the study authors: In a later analysis, some 11 million of 83 million or so unique beta chains occurred in at least two donors. Method: immunoSEQ multiplex PCR; TCRdb's copy keeps in-frame clones and lacks some. V and J calls and clone size are those listed in that table; D and trimming were worked out from the DNA. The sample holds fewer than 200,000 clones; around 77% are singletons and the top ten take more than 2%. This clone was seen a few times. What it recognizes is unknown. The sample comprised PBMCs. The chain uses TRBV5-6 and TRBJ1-5; a possible D gene is TRBD1 (5 bases). This TCR derives from a man aged 55 to 70 in good health and CMV-seronegative. CDR3 protein: CASSLGQLLNQPQHF. The CDR3 region has the DNA TGTGCCAGCAGCTTGGGACAGTTACTCAATCAGCCCCAGCATTTT.